Below are 16 T cell receptor beta chains sequenced from a single sample in a study of cytotoxic CD8 clonotypes in ibrutinib-treated CLL. The data were produced by immunoSEQ multiplex PCR, yet TCRdb's version contains in-frame clones alone and is incomplete. The sample holds approximately 280,000 clones, roughly three quarters seen once. Here the sequenced sample was PBMCs, taken at disease progression, from a patient treated with ibrutinib. These receptors all come from a human donor with chronic lymphocytic leukemia.

The chain carries TRBV6-5 and TRBJ2-2, with D hard to call. The CDR3 contains 14 residues. V was cut by 5 bases and J by 0 bases, with 7 bases left in between. Germline-derived CDR1 and CDR2 are MNHEY and SVGAGI. The DNA of the CDR3 is TGTGCCAGCAGTCGCCGTACGAACACCGGGGAGCTGTTTTTT. Its protein is CASSRRTNTGELFF.

In its sample, this clone was seen once. This chain joins TRBV19 and TRBJ1-2, with TRBD1 matching 7 bases. The germline gives CDR1 LNHDA, CDR2 SQIVND (reference sequence). V lost 9 bases, J lost 4 bases, and 8 bases stayed unmatched. CDR3 size: 13 residues. CDR3 bases: TGTGCCAGCCGGGACAGTAGACCCTATGGCTACACCTTC. Its translation is CASRDSRPYGYTF.

The rearrangement links TRBV18 to TRBJ1-2; 7 nucleotides line up with TRBD1. CDR1 is KGHSH and CDR2 is LQKENI in the germline V gene. The junction had 10 bases not matched to a gene; V was cut back by 3 bases and J by 3 bases. This CDR3 has 16 amino acids. The CDR3 sequence is CASSPPGGGGDYGYTF. The CDR3 coding sequence is TGTGCCAGCTCACCCCCCGGGGGAGGGGGCGACTATGGCTACACCTTC.

This clone came up a few times. The J gene is TRBJ2-2, the V gene TRBV4-1, with TRBD1 as a possible D gene (6 bases). The CDR3 is made up of 17 amino acids. V lost 2 bases and J 1 base, leaving 14 bases between the germline ends. Germline CDR1 reads MGHRA; CDR2 reads YSYEKL. The CDR3 sequence: CASSQLGTPGNTGELFF. CDR3 sequence (DNA): TGCGCCAGCAGCCAATTAGGGACACCGGGGAACACCGGGGAGCTGTTTTTT.

This sequence joins TRBV29-1 and TRBJ2-3; 12 nucleotides match TRBD2. Germline CDR1 and CDR2: SQVTM and ANQGSEA. CDR3 length: 15 residues. V was pared by 1 base and J by 6 bases, with 5 bases of the junction left unmatched. The CDR3: CSVEGRTSGADTQYF. CDR3 nucleotides: TGCAGCGTTGAAGGGAGGACTAGCGGGGCGGATACGCAGTATTTT.

The CDR3 reads CASENRGLSYNEQFF. The CDR3 DNA is TGCGCCAGCGAAAACAGGGGGTTGTCCTACAATGAGCAGTTCTTC. V usage is TRBV10-2 and J usage is TRBJ2-1, with TRBD1 identical over 8 bases. The CDR3 runs to 15 residues. Losses at the gene ends were 8 bases for V and 1 base for J; bases not matched to a gene: 7. Germline-derived CDR1 and CDR2 are WSHSY and SAAADI.

The chain couples TRBV4-1 to TRBJ2-2, with D tentatively TRBD1 or TRBD2 (6 bases each). The CDR3 is 16 amino acids. Trimming took 1 base from V and 6 from J, leaving 15 bases between them. Germline V gene data show CDR1 as MGHRA and CDR2 as YSYEKL. CDR3 protein: CASSQGLRGRPGELFF. The CDR3 bases are TGCGCCAGCAGCCAAGGTCTCCGGGGGCGACCCGGGGAGCTGTTTTTT.

The chain joins TRBV5-1 to TRBJ2-7; no firm D call. This CDR3 comprises 13 residues. Per the germline V gene, CDR1 is SGHRS and CDR2 is YFSETQ. V was pared by 0 bases and J by 3 bases, with 7 bases between. CDR3 region: CASSLDTIYEQYF. CDR3 nucleotides: TGCGCCAGCAGCTTGGACACTATCTACGAGCAGTACTTC.

This chain joins TRBV7-6 and TRBJ2-2; D is uncertain. Germline CDR1 is SGHVS and CDR2 is FNYEAQ. Trimming took 2 bases from V and 4 from J, leaving 17 bases between them. The CDR3 consists of 17 residues. The CDR3 coding sequence is TGTGCCAGCAGCTTATCCGAGCCCAGGTGGACCACCGGGGAGCTGTTTTTT. Translating gives CASSLSEPRWTTGELFF.

This chain uses TRBV11-2 with TRBJ2-1; 8 bases are shared with TRBD2. The V gene end was trimmed by 1 base and the J gene end by 6 bases; junction bases not matched to a gene: 8. The germline V gene encodes CDR1 SGHAT and CDR2 FQNNGV. The CDR3 length is 16 residues. Written as DNA, the CDR3 is TGTGCCAGCAGCTTAGGTCGGGTAGCGGGGTCCAATGAGCAGTTCTTC. Translation: CASSLGRVAGSNEQFF.

The chain recombines TRBV7-2 with TRBJ2-1, with 11 bases matching TRBD2. The CDR3 is 18 amino acids. The ends lost 8 bases at V and 4 bases at J; junction bases unmatched: 16. Germline loops: CDR1 SGHTA, CDR2 FQGNSA. The CDR3, as DNA: TGTGCCAGCTCAATGGAAACGGGACTAGCGGAAATTTACAATGAGCAGTTCTTC. Translating it yields CASSMETGLAEIYNEQFF.

The V and J genes are TRBV6-1 and TRBJ2-7; the D gene is possibly TRBD2 (5 bases). In germline, CDR1 is MNHNS, CDR2 SASEGT. This CDR3 region has 12 residues. Trimming removed 8 bases at V and 0 bases at J, with 8 bases between. For the CDR3, the DNA is TGTGCCAGCGGGGAGTCCTCCTACGAGCAGTACTTC. Protein sequence: CASGESSYEQYF.

In this sample, this clone turned up once. The V gene is TRBV9, the J gene TRBJ2-5; 7 bases line up with TRBD1. The ends lost 0 bases at V and 4 bases at J; junction bases unmatched: 9. There are 16 residues in the CDR3. Germline V gene sequence: CDR1 SGDLS, CDR2 YYNGEE. CDR3 sequence (DNA): TGTGCCAGCAGCGTAGGCGCAGGGGGAAGTTTAGAGACCCAGTACTTC. This sequence encodes CASSVGAGGSLETQYF.

The chain combines TRBV11-3 with TRBJ1-2; tentatively, D is TRBD1 (5 bases). Per germline, CDR1 SGHNT and CDR2 YENEEA. Trimming took 1 base from V and 6 from J, leaving 6 bases between them. The CDR3 extends over 12 amino acids. Written as DNA, the CDR3 is TGTGCCAGCAGCTTAGGGGGCGATGGCTACACCTTC. Encoded protein: CASSLGGDGYTF.

Only a few counts were recorded for this clone. The V and J genes are TRBV18 and TRBJ1-3; D unclear. Germline lookup yields CDR1 KGHSH and CDR2 LQKENI. Trimming took 1 base from V and 3 from J, leaving 13 bases between them. The CDR3 has 16 residues. The CDR3 nucleotides read TGTGCCAGCTCACCACAGTCCGCGGGTCTTGGAAACACCATATATTTT. Translated: CASSPQSAGLGNTIYF.

The V gene is TRBV29-1, the J gene TRBJ1-1, with TRBD1 identical over 10 bases. V gave up 4 bases and J gave up 1 base; unmatched junction bases: 3. This CDR3 has 14 amino acids. Per germline, CDR1 SQVTM and CDR2 ANQGSEA. This chain's CDR3 is CSVVDRGQNTEAFF. CDR3 in DNA: TGCAGCGTTGTCGACAGGGGGCAGAACACTGAAGCTTTCTTT.